Detailed here is one T cell receptor beta chain. This clone has only a few counts. Its antigen specificity is not known. No clone much larger than this one lies a single base away; base qualities are absent. The entire isolated RNA was reverse transcribed using the High Capacity cDNA Reverse Transcription Kit, and thus expressed TCRB transcripts were sequenced. Deep immunoSEQ sequencing was applied to naive, central memory and regulatory T cell samples, giving an average of roughly 3.6 million total reads per sample. Sorted cells were lysed in RLT buffer, and RNA was extracted using DNase-treated RNeasy Micro or Mini kits according to cell number. To prevent cross-contamination, every cell subset was processed on its own, while patient and healthy donor samples were processed together. The immunoSEQ multiplex PCR was used to amplify TCRB sequences from cDNA, generating 87-bp fragments that spanned the CDR3 region. Sequencing of the amplicons was performed on the Illumina HiSeq platform. The source study handled its data this way. Synthetic template baselines were used to correct PCR bias computationally, reads within Hamming distance 2 were collapsed, and singletons that could not be merged were discarded. Reads were aligned against IMGT so that V, D and J genes, CDR3 length and insertions or deletions at six rearrangement sites could be assigned. Within each subset, clonotype counts were normalized to the number of sorted cells before true diversity and Gini coefficients were calculated with the tcR R package. The overlap coefficient, calculated on TCRB nucleotide sequences, was used to quantify repertoire sharing. As a proxy for the pre-selection repertoire, out-of-frame TCRB sequences from naive cells were analyzed. TCRdb took this table from immuneACCESS and kept in-frame rearrangements with V and J called. Such tables lack part of the clones; where checked against another copy, unresolved V genes explain under half of the gap, and the rest is unexplained. V and J calls and clone size are given by that table; D and trimming were obtained from the DNA. Counted in this sample were around 140,000 clones; 10% of them appeared once. Approximately 1.3% of the sample comes from the top ten.

The sample belongs to a study of beta chain features in type 1 diabetes (dated by TCRdb to 2016 to 2018). Describing the broader study: Mean age, gender distribution, total cell number and subset yield were not different between patients and healthy donors. The study compared TCRB repertoires of sorted circulating CD4+ T cell subsets between recently diagnosed type 1 diabetes patients and matched healthy donors. A total of some 100,000,000 sorted cells were examined across all samples, and a strong correlation was observed between cell number per subset and RNA yield. Naive and central memory subsets were obtained from all 28 donors, but regulatory and stem cell-like memory subsets were isolated from only 8 patients and roughly 8 healthy donors. The research as a whole found: PCR may preferentially amplify shorter templates, but because patient and control samples were amplified and corrected together, any resulting skew would affect both groups equally. Sequencing cDNA rather than genomic DNA could over-represent highly expressing activated cells, although activation and CD3 levels did not differ between groups. Because small numbers of individuals were included in the HLA sub-analyses, any influence of HLA type on TCRB rearrangement was left unresolved. Type 1 diabetes patients showed a moderate but significant shortening of TCRB CDR3 length in all four CD4+ subsets. Naive, central memory and regulatory TCRB repertoires appeared to be more similar among patients than among healthy donors. Fewer insertions and more nucleotide deletions at VDJ recombination sites were observed in patients with type 1 diabetes, implying thymic rearrangement abnormalities.

A single peripheral blood draw of roughly 0.11 L on average was collected from each donor into heparinised tubes. A BD FACSAria II was used to sort naive, central memory, regulatory and stem cell-like memory CD4+ T cells with a panel that included CD45RO, CCR7, CD25, CD127, CD95 and CD27. A purity above 98% was achieved for all sorted populations. PBMCs were isolated right away by Lymphoprep density gradient centrifugation and were stained directly, without culture. So that batch effects would be minimized, each experiment stained and sorted samples in pairs, pairing one healthy donor with one patient. Trimming at the junction amounts to 0 bases on V and 8 bases on J, and the germline ends lie 8 bases apart. The germline V gene (reference sequence) yields SSHAT for CDR1 and FNYEAQ for CDR2. Measured from the cysteine to the phenylalanine, the CDR3 is 13 residues long. Only the CDR3 DNA stays, 39 bases, in frame from base 1.

The sequence joins TRBV7-7 to TRBJ2-1; the best D guess is TRBD2, with 5 bases matching. Sequencing input: naive CD4+ T cells from blood. The sample's cell subset or site label is to be understood as: true naive CD4+ T cells. The TCR comes from a man between 18 and 29 years old in good health. The bases read TGTGCCAGCAGCTTAGCAGGGAGCGATGAGCAGTTCTTC. It encodes CASSLAGSDEQFF.